This TCR beta chain is from a study of shared clonotypes between healthy human individuals. General study results and limits: At large depth, rarefaction still showed sorted-subset sequencing to be incomplete. Some naive CD4 clonotypes, roughly 5%, turned up in common across several donors. Generally, naive subsets came out with larger estimated richness than memory subsets.

Every donor was a Caucasian adult from Nashville, Tennessee. This CDR3 is built from 16 residues. Germline CDR1 is SGHTA and CDR2 is FQGNSA. V was pared by 5 bases and J by 0 bases, with 15 bases between. Turning to this clone: No antigen is known for it.

Generated by immunoSEQ multiplex PCR, the TCRdb table keeps only in-frame clones and is missing some. Of 1,500,000 or so clones listed, roughly 97% were seen once; the top ten hold approximately 1%. Sample: naive CD4+ T cells sorted from blood. This sample's subset: CD45RA+ positively selected. This sequence originates from a man aged 25 to 40 in good health. The chain uses TRBV7-2 and TRBJ2-3, with D unclear. CDR3 coding DNA: TGTGCCAGCAGCCCCGTACAGACACCTAGCACAGATACGCAGTATTTT. As protein: CASSPVQTPSTDTQYF.